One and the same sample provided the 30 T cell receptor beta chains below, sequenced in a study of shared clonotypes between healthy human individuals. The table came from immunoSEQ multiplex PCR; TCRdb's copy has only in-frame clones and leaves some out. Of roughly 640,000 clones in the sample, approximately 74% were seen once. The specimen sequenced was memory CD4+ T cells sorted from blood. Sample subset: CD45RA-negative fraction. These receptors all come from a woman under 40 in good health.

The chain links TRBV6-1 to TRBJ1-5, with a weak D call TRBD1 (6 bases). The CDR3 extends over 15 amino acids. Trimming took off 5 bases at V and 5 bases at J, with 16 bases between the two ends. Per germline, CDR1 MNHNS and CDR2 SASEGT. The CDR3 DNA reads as TGTGCCAGCAGTAGGGAGGGGGACCTAGATCAGCCCCAGCATTTT. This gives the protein CASSREGDLDQPQHF.

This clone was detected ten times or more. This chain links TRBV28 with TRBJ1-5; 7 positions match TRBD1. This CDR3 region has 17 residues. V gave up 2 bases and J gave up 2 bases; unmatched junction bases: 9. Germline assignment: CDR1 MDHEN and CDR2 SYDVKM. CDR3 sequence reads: CASSLPPKGAGNQPQHF. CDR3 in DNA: TGTGCCAGCAGTTTACCCCCAAAGGGGGCCGGCAATCAGCCCCAGCATTTT.

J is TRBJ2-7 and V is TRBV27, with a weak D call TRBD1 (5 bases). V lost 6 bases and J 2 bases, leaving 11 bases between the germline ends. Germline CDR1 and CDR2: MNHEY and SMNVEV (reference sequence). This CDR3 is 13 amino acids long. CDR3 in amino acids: CASSRTGAYEQYF. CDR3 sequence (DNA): TGTGCCAGCAGCAGAACAGGCGCCTACGAGCAGTACTTC.

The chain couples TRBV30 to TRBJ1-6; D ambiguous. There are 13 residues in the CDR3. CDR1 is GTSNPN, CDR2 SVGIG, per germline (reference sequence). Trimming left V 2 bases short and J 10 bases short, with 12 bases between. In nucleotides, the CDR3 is TGTGCCTGGAGTCCGCAGGCCGGGTCACCCCTCCACTTT. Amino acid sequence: CAWSPQAGSPLHF. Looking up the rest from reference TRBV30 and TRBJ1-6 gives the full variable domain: SQTIHQWPATLVQPVGSPLSLECTVEGTSNPNLYWYRQAAGRGLQLLFYSVGIGQISSEVPQNLSASRPQDRQFILSSKKLLLSDSGFYLCAWSPQAGSPLHFGNGTRLTVT.

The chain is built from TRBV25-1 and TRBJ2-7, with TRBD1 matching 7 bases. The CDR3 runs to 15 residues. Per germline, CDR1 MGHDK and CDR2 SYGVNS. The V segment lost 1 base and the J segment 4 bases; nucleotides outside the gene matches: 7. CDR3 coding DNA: TGTGCCAGCAGTGAATTGGGAGACAGGGAGTACGAGCAGTACTTC. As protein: CASSELGDREYEQYF.

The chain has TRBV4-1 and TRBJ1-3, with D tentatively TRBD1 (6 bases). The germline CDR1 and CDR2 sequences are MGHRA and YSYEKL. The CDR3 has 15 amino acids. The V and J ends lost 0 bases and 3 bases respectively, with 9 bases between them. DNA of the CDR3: TGCGCCAGCAGCCAAGAGGACAGCTTTGGAAACACCATATATTTT. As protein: CASSQEDSFGNTIYF.

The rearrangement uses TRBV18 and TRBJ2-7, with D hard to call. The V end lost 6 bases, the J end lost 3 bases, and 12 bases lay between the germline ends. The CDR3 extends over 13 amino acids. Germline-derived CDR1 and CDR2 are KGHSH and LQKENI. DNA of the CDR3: TGTGCCAGCTCCCCTCGACTGGACTACGAGCAGTACTTC. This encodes CASSPRLDYEQYF.

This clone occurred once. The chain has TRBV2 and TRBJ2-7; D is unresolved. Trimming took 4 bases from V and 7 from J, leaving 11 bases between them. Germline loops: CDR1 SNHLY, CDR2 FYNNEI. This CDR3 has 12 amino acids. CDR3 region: CASSVQYAEQYF. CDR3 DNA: TGTGCCAGCAGTGTACAGTACGCGGAGCAGTACTTC.

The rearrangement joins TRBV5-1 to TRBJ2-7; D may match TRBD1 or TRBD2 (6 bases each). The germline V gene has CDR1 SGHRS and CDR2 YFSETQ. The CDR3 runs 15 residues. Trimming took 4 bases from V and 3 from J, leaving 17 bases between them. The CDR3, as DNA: TGCGCCAGCAGCCCCCGAGGAGGGGGGAACTACGAGCAGTACTTC. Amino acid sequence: CASSPRGGGNYEQYF.

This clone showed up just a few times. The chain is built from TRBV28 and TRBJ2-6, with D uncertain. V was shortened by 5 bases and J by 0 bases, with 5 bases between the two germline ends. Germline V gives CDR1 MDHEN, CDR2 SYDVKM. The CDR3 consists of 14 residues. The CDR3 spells CASSPTSGANVLTF. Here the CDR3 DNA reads TGTGCCAGCAGTCCGACCTCTGGGGCCAACGTCCTGACTTTC.

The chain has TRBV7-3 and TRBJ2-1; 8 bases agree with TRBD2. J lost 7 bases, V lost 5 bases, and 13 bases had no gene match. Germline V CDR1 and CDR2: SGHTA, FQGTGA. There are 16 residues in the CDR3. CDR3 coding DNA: TGTGCCAGCAGCCCAACCGGGACTAGGGGTAGGAATGAGCAGTTCTTC. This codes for CASSPTGTRGRNEQFF.

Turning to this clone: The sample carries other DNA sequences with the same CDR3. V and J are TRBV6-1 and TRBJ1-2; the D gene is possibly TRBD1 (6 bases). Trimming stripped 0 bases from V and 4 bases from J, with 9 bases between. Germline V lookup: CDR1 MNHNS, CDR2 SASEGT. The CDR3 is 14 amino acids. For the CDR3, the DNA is TGTGCCAGCAGTGAAGCAGGGGGGCTCTATGGCTACACCTTC. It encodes CASSEAGGLYGYTF.

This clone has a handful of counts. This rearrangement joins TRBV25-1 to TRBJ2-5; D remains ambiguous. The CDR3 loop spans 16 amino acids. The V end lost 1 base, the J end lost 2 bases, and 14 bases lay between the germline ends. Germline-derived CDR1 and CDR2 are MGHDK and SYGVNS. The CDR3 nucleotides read TGTGCCAGCAGTGAATCGCTGGGCACCAGACAAGAGACCCAGTACTTC. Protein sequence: CASSESLGTRQETQYF.

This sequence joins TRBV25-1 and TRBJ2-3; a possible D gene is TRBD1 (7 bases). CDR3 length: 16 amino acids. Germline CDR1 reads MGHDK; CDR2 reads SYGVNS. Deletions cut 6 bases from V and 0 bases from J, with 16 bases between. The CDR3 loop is CASRPTGGQSTDTQYF. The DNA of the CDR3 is TGTGCCAGCAGACCCACCGGGGGACAGAGCACAGATACGCAGTATTTT.

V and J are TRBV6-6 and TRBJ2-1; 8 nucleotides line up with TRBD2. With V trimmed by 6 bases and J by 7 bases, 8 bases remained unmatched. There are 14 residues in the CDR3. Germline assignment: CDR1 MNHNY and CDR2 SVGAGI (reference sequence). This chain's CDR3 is CASSPRAGDNEQFF. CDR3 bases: TGTGCCAGCAGCCCACGAGCGGGAGATAATGAGCAGTTCTTC.

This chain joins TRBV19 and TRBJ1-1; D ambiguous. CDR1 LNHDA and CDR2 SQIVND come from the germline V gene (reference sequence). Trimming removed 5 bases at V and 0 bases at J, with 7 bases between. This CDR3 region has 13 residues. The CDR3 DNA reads TGTGCCAGTAGTTCCGCCTTGAACACTGAAGCTTTCTTT. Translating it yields CASSSALNTEAFF.

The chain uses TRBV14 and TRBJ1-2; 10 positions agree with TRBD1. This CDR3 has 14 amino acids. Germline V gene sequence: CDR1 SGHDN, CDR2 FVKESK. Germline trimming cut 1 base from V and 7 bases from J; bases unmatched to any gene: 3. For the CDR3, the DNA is TGTGCCAGCAGCCAAGGGACAGGGGGAGCTGGCTACACCTTC. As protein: CASSQGTGGAGYTF.

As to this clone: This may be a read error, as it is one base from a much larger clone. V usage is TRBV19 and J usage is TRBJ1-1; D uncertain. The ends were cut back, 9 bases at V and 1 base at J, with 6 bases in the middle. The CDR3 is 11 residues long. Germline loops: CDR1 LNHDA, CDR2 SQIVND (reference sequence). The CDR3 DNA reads TGTGCCAGCGAGGGGAACACTGAAGCTTTCTTT. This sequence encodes CASEGNTEAFF. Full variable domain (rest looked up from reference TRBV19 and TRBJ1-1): DGGITQSPKYLFRKEGQNVTLSCEQNLNHDAMYWYRQDPGQGLRLIYYSQIVNDFQKGDIAEGYSVSREKKESFPLTVTSAQKNPTAFYLCASEGNTEAFFGQGTRLTVV.

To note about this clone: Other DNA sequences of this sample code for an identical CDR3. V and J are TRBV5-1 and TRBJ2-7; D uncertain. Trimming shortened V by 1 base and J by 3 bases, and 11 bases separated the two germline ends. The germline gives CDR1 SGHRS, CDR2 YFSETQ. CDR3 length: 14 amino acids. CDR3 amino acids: CASSLSGRYYEQYF. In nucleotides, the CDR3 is TGCGCCAGCAGCTTGTCTGGCAGGTACTACGAGCAGTACTTC. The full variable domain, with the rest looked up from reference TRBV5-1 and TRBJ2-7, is KAGVTQTPRYLIKTRGQQVTLSCSPISGHRSVSWYQQTPGQGLQFLFEYFSETQRNKGNFPGRFSGRQFSNSRSEMNVSTLELGDSALYLCASSLSGRYYEQYFGPGTRLTVT.

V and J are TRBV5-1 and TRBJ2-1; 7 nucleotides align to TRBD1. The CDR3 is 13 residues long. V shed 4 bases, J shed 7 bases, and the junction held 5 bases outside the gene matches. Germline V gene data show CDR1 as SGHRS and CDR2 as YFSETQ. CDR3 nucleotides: TGCGCCAGCAGCCCTCGCAGGGGGAATGAGCAGTTCTTC. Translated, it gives CASSPRRGNEQFF.

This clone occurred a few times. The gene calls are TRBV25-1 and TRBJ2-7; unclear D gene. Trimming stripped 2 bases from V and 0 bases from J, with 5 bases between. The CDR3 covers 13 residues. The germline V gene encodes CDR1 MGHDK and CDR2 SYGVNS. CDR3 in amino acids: CASSEQNSYEQYF. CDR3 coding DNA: TGTGCCAGCAGTGAACAAAACTCCTACGAGCAGTACTTC.

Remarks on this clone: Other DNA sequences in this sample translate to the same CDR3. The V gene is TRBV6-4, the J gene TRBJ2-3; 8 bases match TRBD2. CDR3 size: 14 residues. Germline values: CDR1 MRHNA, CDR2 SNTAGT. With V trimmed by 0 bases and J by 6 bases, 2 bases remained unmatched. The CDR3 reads CASSDSGRADTQYF. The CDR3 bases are TGTGCCAGCAGTGACTCCGGGAGGGCCGATACGCAGTATTTT.

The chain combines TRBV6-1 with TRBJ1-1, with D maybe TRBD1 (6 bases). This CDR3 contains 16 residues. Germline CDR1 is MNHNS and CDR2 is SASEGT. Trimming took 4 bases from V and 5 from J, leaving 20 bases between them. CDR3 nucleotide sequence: TGTGCCAGCAGTGGGGCGGGACACTACACGGGGACTGAAGCTTTCTTT. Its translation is CASSGAGHYTGTEAFF.

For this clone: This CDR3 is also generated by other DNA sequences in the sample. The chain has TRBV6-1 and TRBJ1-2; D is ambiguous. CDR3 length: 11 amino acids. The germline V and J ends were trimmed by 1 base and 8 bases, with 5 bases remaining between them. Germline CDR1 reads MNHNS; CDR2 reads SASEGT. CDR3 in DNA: TGTGCCAGCAGTGAAGTTGGGGGCTACACCTTC. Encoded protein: CASSEVGGYTF.

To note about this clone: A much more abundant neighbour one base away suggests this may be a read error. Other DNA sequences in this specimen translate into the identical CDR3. The CDR3 DNA is TGTGCCAGTAGTAGATTGGAGGGGGCGCGGGAGACCCAATACTTC. Encoded protein: CASSRLEGARETQYF. The V call is TRBV19, the J call TRBJ2-5, with D perhaps being TRBD1 or TRBD2 (7 bases each). The CDR3 has 15 amino acids. Germline V gene data show CDR1 as LNHDA and CDR2 as SQIVND (reference sequence).

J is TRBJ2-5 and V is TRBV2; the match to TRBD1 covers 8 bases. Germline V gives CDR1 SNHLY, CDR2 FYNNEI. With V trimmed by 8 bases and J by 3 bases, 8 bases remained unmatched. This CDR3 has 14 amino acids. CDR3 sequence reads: CASVRTGYEETQYF. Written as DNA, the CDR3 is TGTGCCAGCGTAAGGACAGGGTACGAAGAGACCCAGTACTTC.

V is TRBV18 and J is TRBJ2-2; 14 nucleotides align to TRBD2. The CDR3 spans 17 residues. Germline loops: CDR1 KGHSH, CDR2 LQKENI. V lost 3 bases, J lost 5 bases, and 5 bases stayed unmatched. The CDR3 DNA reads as TGTGCCAGCTCACCCCCTGGACTAGCGGGAGGAACCGGGGAGCTGTTTTTT. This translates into CASSPPGLAGGTGELFF.

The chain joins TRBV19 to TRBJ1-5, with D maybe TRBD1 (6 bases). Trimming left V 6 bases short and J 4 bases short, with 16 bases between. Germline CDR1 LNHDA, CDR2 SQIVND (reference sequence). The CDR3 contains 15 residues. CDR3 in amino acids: CASSPTAQGNQPQHF. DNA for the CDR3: TGTGCCAGTAGCCCCACGGCACAGGGAAATCAGCCCCAGCATTTT.

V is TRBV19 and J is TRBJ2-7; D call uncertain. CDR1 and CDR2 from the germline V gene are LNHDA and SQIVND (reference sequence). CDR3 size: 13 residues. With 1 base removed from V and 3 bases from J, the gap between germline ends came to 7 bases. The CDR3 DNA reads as TGTGCCAGTAGTATAGGCGGATACTACGAGCAGTACTTC. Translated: CASSIGGYYEQYF.

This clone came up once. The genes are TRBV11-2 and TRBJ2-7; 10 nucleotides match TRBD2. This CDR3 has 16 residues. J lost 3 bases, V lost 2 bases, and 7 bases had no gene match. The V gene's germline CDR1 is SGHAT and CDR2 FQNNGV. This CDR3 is CASSLQRLAGYYEQYF. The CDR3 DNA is TGTGCCAGCAGCTTACAAAGACTAGCGGGTTACTACGAGCAGTACTTC.